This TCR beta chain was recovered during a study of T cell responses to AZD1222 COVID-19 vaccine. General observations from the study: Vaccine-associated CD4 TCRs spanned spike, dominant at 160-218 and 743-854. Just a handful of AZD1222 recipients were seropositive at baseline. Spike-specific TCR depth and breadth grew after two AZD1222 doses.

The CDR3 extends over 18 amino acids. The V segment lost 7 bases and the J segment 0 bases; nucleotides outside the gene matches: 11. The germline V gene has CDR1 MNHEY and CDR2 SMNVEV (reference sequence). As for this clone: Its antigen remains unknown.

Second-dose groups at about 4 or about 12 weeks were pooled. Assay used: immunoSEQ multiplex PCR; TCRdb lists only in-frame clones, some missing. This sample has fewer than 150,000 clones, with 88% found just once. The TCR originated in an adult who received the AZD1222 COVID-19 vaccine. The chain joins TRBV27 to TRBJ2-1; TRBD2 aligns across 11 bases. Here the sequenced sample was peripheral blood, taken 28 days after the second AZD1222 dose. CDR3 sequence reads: CASKGLAGGLSSYNEQFF. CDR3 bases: TGTGCCAGCAAAGGGCTAGCGGGAGGTCTCAGCTCCTACAATGAGCAGTTCTTC.